The 26 T cell receptor beta chains below all came from one sample that was sequenced in a study of technical replicates of blood from a handful of donors. Profiled with immunoSEQ multiplex PCR; TCRdb holds only in-frame clones, not every one. The sample lists 75,000 to 85,000 clones; 80% to 90% were seen once. Sequenced material: PBMCs. Receptors were obtained from a human donor in good health. Some clones in this sample may be carry-over from other donors' samples.

The chain uses TRBV18 and TRBJ2-1; 12 nucleotides agree with TRBD2. The V gene end was trimmed by 3 bases and the J gene end by 6 bases; junction bases not matched to a gene: 6. Germline CDR1 is KGHSH and CDR2 is LQKENI. The CDR3 has 16 residues. For the CDR3, the DNA is TGTGCCAGCTCACCTTCGACTAGCGGGAGTGGCAATGAGCAGTTCTTC. Translation gives CASSPSTSGSGNEQFF. The variable domain in full, with the rest retrieved from reference TRBV18 and TRBJ2-1, is NAGVMQNPRHLVRRRGQEARLRCSPMKGHSHVYWYRQLPEEGLKFMVYLQKENIIDESGMPKERFSAEFPKEGPSILRIQQVVRGDSAAYFCASSPSTSGSGNEQFFGPGTRLTVL.

The chain links TRBV2 to TRBJ1-5, with TRBD1 identical over 7 bases. The CDR3 loop spans 14 amino acids. CDR1 is SNHLY, CDR2 FYNNEI, per germline. Trimming took 7 bases from V and 2 from J; bases not matched to a gene: 5. The CDR3 here is CASTVDRGNQPQHF. The DNA for the CDR3 is TGTGCCAGCACCGTCGACAGGGGCAATCAGCCCCAGCATTTT.

This chain links TRBV29-1 with TRBJ1-1; 8 nucleotides line up with TRBD1. The CDR3 has 13 amino acids. CDR1 is SQVTM, CDR2 ANQGSEA, per germline. Trimming cost V 4 bases and J 7 bases; bases outside gene matches: 8. CDR3 in amino acids: CSVVFQGAGEAFF. The CDR3 DNA reads as TGCAGCGTTGTTTTCCAGGGGGCGGGTGAAGCTTTCTTT.

The CDR3 region is CASRGQGASGANVLTF. The CDR3 DNA sequence: TGTGCCAGCAGAGGACAGGGGGCTTCTGGGGCCAACGTCCTGACTTTC. This sequence joins TRBV11-2 and TRBJ2-6; 11 positions agree with TRBD1. V lost 6 bases and J lost 1; bases outside the gene matches: 2. The CDR3 sequence is 16 residues long. CDR1 and CDR2 from the germline V gene are SGHAT and FQNNGV.

The DNA of the CDR3 is TGTGCCAGCAGCGCGACAGGACGATTCTATGGCTACACCTTC. This encodes CASSATGRFYGYTF. This rearrangement joins TRBV7-8 to TRBJ1-2; possibly TRBD1 for D (6 bases). CDR3 length: 14 amino acids. V gave up 5 bases and J gave up 4 bases, with 14 bases separating them. Germline-derived CDR1 and CDR2 are SGHVS and FQNEAQ. Full variable domain (outside the CDR3, taken from reference TRBV7-8 and TRBJ1-2): GAGVSQSPRYKVAKRGQDVALRCDPISGHVSLFWYQQALGQGPEFLTYFQNEAQLDKSGLPSDRFFAERPEGSVSTLKIQRTQQEDSAVYLCASSATGRFYGYTFGSGTRLTVV.

The chain carries TRBV5-1 and TRBJ2-3, with 7 bases matching TRBD1. The V segment lost 2 bases and the J segment 4 bases; nucleotides outside the gene matches: 1. The germline V gene encodes CDR1 SGHRS and CDR2 YFSETQ. This CDR3 contains 13 residues. The DNA of the CDR3 is TGCGCCAGCAGCTTACAGGGGTCAGATACGCAGTATTTT. Protein: CASSLQGSDTQYF.

This clone was seen more than once but under ten times. Written as DNA, the CDR3 is TGTGCCAGCACGTACGGGAATGAAGCTTTCTTT. Its translation: CASTYGNEAFF. This chain uses TRBV6-1 with TRBJ1-1; no reliable D call. Trimming removed 7 bases from V and 7 bases from J, with 10 bases in between. The CDR3 spans 11 residues. Germline lookup yields CDR1 MNHNS and CDR2 SASEGT.

The V gene is TRBV19, the J gene TRBJ2-7, with 14 bases identical to TRBD2. CDR3 length equals 16 residues. The V segment lost 4 bases and the J segment 5 bases; nucleotides outside the gene matches: 7. The germline CDR1 and CDR2 sequences are LNHDA and SQIVND (reference sequence). CDR3 in amino acids: CASSRRTSGGPHEQYF. The CDR3 DNA is TGTGCCAGTAGTAGGCGGACTAGCGGGGGGCCCCACGAGCAGTACTTC.

The chain employs TRBV4-1 and TRBJ1-6; 7 bases are a match to TRBD1. Germline V gene sequence: CDR1 MGHRA, CDR2 YSYEKL. J lost 10 bases, V lost 0 bases, and 15 bases had no gene match. This CDR3 is 18 amino acids long. This CDR3 is CASSQDLWGRGYGSPLHF. The CDR3 region has the DNA TGCGCCAGCAGCCAAGATCTTTGGGGCAGGGGGTATGGATCACCCCTCCACTTT.

The J gene is TRBJ2-7, the V gene TRBV21-1; TRBD2, as called in the table, went unchecked against the DNA. TRBV21-1 corresponds to a pseudogene. CDR3 length: 20 amino acids. CDR3 amino acids: CASSKERTSGGTEFSYEQYF. CDR3 nucleotide sequence: TGTGCCAGCAGCAAAGAAAGGACTAGCGGGGGGACCGAGTTCTCCTACGAGCAGTACTTC.

J is TRBJ2-1 and V is TRBV4-2; 8 nucleotides align to TRBD2. Germline CDR1 is LGHNA and CDR2 is YNFKEQ. After removal of 4 bases from V and 2 bases from J, the junction contained 7 bases not matched to a gene. The CDR3 consists of 16 residues. The CDR3 sequence is CASSPQAGVAYNEQFF. The CDR3 nucleotides are TGTGCCAGCAGCCCACAAGCGGGAGTGGCCTACAATGAGCAGTTCTTC.

The genes are TRBV6-6 and TRBJ2-1, with 9 positions matching TRBD1. This CDR3 has 13 residues. The V gene end was trimmed by 5 bases and the J gene end by 8 bases; junction bases not matched to a gene: 4. Germline lookup yields CDR1 MNHNY and CDR2 SVGAGI (reference sequence). The CDR3 spells CASSTTGGDEQFF. The CDR3 coding sequence is TGTGCCAGCAGTACGACAGGGGGGGATGAGCAGTTCTTC.

As DNA, the CDR3 is TGTGCCAGCAGTGTAAGAGGGTTCGAACAGCCCCAGCATTTT. This translates into CASSVRGFEQPQHF. The V call is TRBV6-1, the J call TRBJ1-5; D gene ambiguous. Per germline, CDR1 MNHNS and CDR2 SASEGT. The germline V and J ends were trimmed by 4 bases and 7 bases, with 14 bases remaining between them. This CDR3 has 14 residues.

The gene calls are TRBV7-6 and TRBJ2-2; 8 bases fit TRBD2. Germline V lookup: CDR1 SGHVS, CDR2 FNYEAQ. V trimming: 3 bases; J trimming: 3 bases; junction bases outside the gene matches: 18. The CDR3 runs 20 residues. In DNA, the CDR3 is TGTGCCAGCAGCTTGCGTCGCTCGTCGGCTAGCGGGCCCCACACCGGGGAGCTGTTTTTT. This translates into CASSLRRSSASGPHTGELFF.

The chain joins TRBV7-8 to TRBJ2-7, with 7 bases lining up with TRBD1. The CDR3 runs to 14 residues. Looked up from germline, CDR1 is SGHVS and CDR2 is FQNEAQ. Trimming removed 6 bases from V and 0 bases from J; junction bases left unmatched: 5. The CDR3 spells CASRPGDSSYEQYF. The CDR3 DNA is TGTGCCAGCAGGCCTGGGGACAGCTCCTACGAGCAGTACTTC.

The chain links TRBV5-6 to TRBJ2-7; TRBD2 aligns across 8 bases. V gave up 2 bases and J gave up 8 bases; unmatched junction bases: 3. The CDR3 covers 12 residues. In germline, CDR1 is SGHDT, CDR2 YYEEEE. The CDR3 coding sequence is TGTGCCAGCAGCTTTAGCGGGGCCAAGCAGTACTTC. Translated: CASSFSGAKQYF.

This sequence joins TRBV7-9 and TRBJ2-3; D gene uncertain. The CDR3 is 15 amino acids. In germline, CDR1 is SEHNR, CDR2 FQNEAQ (reference sequence). Trimming shortened V by 2 bases and J by 1 base, and 10 bases separated the two germline ends. CDR3 coding DNA: TGTGCCAGCAGCTTATTTGGGCCAGGCACAGATACGCAGTATTTT. This codes for CASSLFGPGTDTQYF.

This clone was counted only a few times. This chain uses TRBV30 with TRBJ2-5; unclear D gene. Germline V gives CDR1 GTSNPN, CDR2 SVGIG (reference sequence). The CDR3 is made up of 16 amino acids. Deletions cut 2 bases from V and 1 base from J, with 17 bases between. CDR3 region: CAWSIPLVSRQETQYF. The DNA of the CDR3 is TGTGCCTGGAGTATTCCCCTTGTATCCCGCCAAGAGACCCAGTACTTC.

The chain links TRBV2 to TRBJ1-1; TRBD1 matches at 7 bases. This CDR3 comprises 15 residues. Trimming removed 7 bases from V and 0 bases from J; junction bases left unmatched: 8. Germline V gives CDR1 SNHLY, CDR2 FYNNEI. The CDR3 protein is CASIWDRFLNTEAFF. For the CDR3, the DNA is TGTGCCAGCATATGGGACAGATTTCTGAACACTGAAGCTTTCTTT.

There are a few counts of this clone. The V call is TRBV30, the J call TRBJ1-1; D gene ambiguous. The V and J ends lost 2 bases and 6 bases respectively, with 7 bases between them. CDR3 size: 11 residues. Per the germline V gene, CDR1 is GTSNPN and CDR2 is SVGIG (reference sequence). The CDR3 here is CAWSPEAEAFF. As DNA, the CDR3 is TGTGCCTGGAGTCCGGAGGCTGAAGCTTTCTTT.

This clone was detected ten times or more. CDR3 loop: CASSQDSYNSPLHF. Written as DNA, the CDR3 is TGTGCCAGCAGCCAGGACAGCTATAATTCACCCCTCCACTTT. The chain is built from TRBV13 and TRBJ1-6, with a possible D match to TRBD1 (6 bases). This CDR3 comprises 14 residues. V was trimmed by 5 bases and J by 3 bases, leaving 8 bases between them. Looked up from germline, CDR1 is PRHDT and CDR2 is FYEKMQ (reference sequence).

The chain has TRBV14 and TRBJ2-7; no clear D gene. CDR3 length equals 12 residues. Trimming left V 4 bases short and J 1 base short, with 5 bases between. Per germline, CDR1 SGHDN and CDR2 FVKESK. CDR3 in amino acids: CASSPGSYEQYF. The CDR3, as DNA: TGTGCCAGCAGCCCCGGGTCCTACGAGCAGTACTTC.

The chain has TRBV4-3 and TRBJ1-1; D may be TRBD1 (6 bases). Germline lookup yields CDR1 LGHNA and CDR2 YSLEER. The V gene lost 0 bases and the J gene lost 4 bases, with 12 bases spanning the gap. The CDR3 loop spans 15 amino acids. As DNA, the CDR3 is TGCGCCAGCAGCCAAGATGGGGACATGGTCACTGAAGCTTTCTTT. Amino acid sequence: CASSQDGDMVTEAFF.

This sequence joins TRBV5-8 and TRBJ2-3; TRBD1 matches 8 bases. The CDR3 consists of 13 residues. Per germline, CDR1 SGHTS and CDR2 YDEGEE. J lost 10 bases, V lost 0 bases, and 4 bases had no gene match. The CDR3 region is CASSLDRTGPQYF. CDR3 nucleotides: TGTGCCAGCAGCTTGGATCGGACAGGGCCGCAGTATTTT.

This chain connects TRBV7-8 to TRBJ1-3; D is possibly TRBD1 (5 bases). V was shortened by 5 bases and J by 4 bases, with 15 bases between the two germline ends. Germline CDR1 is SGHVS and CDR2 is FQNEAQ. The CDR3 sequence is 15 residues long. CDR3: CASSLLGEPGNTIYF. CDR3 coding DNA: TGTGCCAGCAGCCTGTTAGGGGAACCGGGAAACACCATATATTTT.

The rearrangement links TRBV4-2 to TRBJ2-3; 8 nucleotides line up with TRBD1. Trimming cost V 3 bases and J 0 bases; bases outside gene matches: 11. Germline V gives CDR1 LGHNA, CDR2 YNFKEQ. There are 18 residues in the CDR3. CDR3 protein: CASSQRQGKGISTDTQYF. The CDR3 region has the DNA TGTGCCAGCAGCCAGAGACAGGGGAAAGGGATAAGCACAGATACGCAGTATTTT.